This T cell receptor (beta chain) was captured by sequencing in a study of identical twins. Germline V gives CDR1 SGHVS, CDR2 FNYEAQ. V was cut by 7 bases and J by 0 bases, with 22 bases left in between. The CDR3 is 17 amino acids. TCRdb re-analysed the 5' RACE reads in MiXCR, keeping a single row per CDR3 protein. The sample has a few hundred thousand distinct CDR3 sequences, 12% seen once. These data were also filed under a second study, of yellow fever vaccine responses in identical twins.

The chain combines TRBV7-6 with TRBJ2-7, with D perhaps TRBD1 or TRBD2 (6 bases each). Source material: CD8+ T cells sorted from blood. The clonotype was recovered from a woman under 30 in good health. The CDR3 protein is CASIPVGGWPDSYEQYV. CDR3 nucleotide sequence: TGTGCCAGCATCCCCGTGGGGGGCTGGCCGGACTCCTACGAGCAGTACGTC.